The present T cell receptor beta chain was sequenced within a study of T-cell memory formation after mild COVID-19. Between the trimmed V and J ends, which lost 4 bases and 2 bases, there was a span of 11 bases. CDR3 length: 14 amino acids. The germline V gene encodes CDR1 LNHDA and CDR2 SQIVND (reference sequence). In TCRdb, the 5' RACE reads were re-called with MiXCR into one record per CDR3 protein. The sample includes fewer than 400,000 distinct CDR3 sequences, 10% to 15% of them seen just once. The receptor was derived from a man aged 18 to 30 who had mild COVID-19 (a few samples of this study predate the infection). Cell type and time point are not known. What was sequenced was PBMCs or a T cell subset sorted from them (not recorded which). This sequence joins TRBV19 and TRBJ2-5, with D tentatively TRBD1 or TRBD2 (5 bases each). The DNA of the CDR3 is TGTGCCAGTAGTACGGCCGGGACGCAAGAGACCCAGTACTTC. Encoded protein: CASSTAGTQETQYF.